This T cell receptor (beta chain) emerged from a study of blood T cell repertoires in COVID-19. Germline lookup yields CDR1 GTSNPN and CDR2 SVGIG (reference sequence). The CDR3 is 17 amino acids. V dropped 1 base and J dropped 2; count of bases not matched to a gene: 6. As handled by the study authors: Researchers report that nucleated cell counts were estimated from reference gene primer amplification. Here immunoSEQ multiplex PCR was the method, and the copy in TCRdb shows in-frame clones only, minus some. That table furnishes V, J and clone size, whereas the DNA furnished D and trimming. The sample includes about 260,000 clones, around 87% seen only once; the top ten take about 2.2%.

This sequence originates from a woman aged 50 to 60 who had recovered from COVID-19. Material for sequencing was peripheral blood. V usage is TRBV30 and J usage is TRBJ2-1, with 12 bases aligning to TRBD2. The DNA of the CDR3 is TGTGCCTGGAGTGGGGCTAGCGGGGGGGTACCCTACAATGAGCAGTTCTTC. This translates into CAWSGASGGVPYNEQFF.